What follows are 24 T cell receptor beta chains derived from one specimen sequenced in a study of CD8+ T cells in alopecia areata. RNA extraction was followed by reverse transcription into cDNA, which acted as the sequencing template. Profiled with immunoSEQ multiplex PCR; TCRdb holds only in-frame clones, not every one. The data show 150,000 or so clones, around 87% seen once. Sequences were derived from CD8+ T cells sorted from blood, sampled at week 0. These receptors came from a human donor with alopecia areata.

Points on this clone: The sample contains more than one DNA sequence encoding this CDR3. CDR3 protein: CAWSRSDTQYF. DNA for the CDR3: TGTGCCTGGTCGAGATCAGATACGCAGTATTTT. The rearrangement links TRBV30 to TRBJ2-3; no clear D gene. The germline V and J ends were trimmed by 5 bases and 4 bases, with 7 bases remaining between them. CDR1 and CDR2 (germline): GTSNPN, SVGIG (reference sequence). The CDR3 sequence is 11 residues long.

The chain recombines TRBV10-2 with TRBJ2-1; 10 bases match TRBD2. This CDR3 spans 14 amino acids. V lost 8 bases and J lost 4; bases outside the gene matches: 5. CDR1 is WSHSY and CDR2 is SAAADI in the germline V gene. The DNA for the CDR3 is TGCGCCAGCTATAGCGGGGGGCGTTACAATGAGCAGTTCTTC. As protein: CASYSGGRYNEQFF.

J is TRBJ2-7 and V is TRBV19, with TRBD1 matching 7 bases. Germline CDR1 is LNHDA and CDR2 is SQIVND (reference sequence). The CDR3 is 13 residues long. V lost 6 bases to trimming and J lost 3 bases; unmatched junction nucleotides: 5. Here the CDR3 reads CASSDRANYEQYF. CDR3 coding DNA: TGTGCCAGTAGCGACAGGGCTAACTACGAGCAGTACTTC.

The rearrangement joins TRBV7-6 to TRBJ2-5, with 9 bases matching TRBD1. The J call may be in error: the DNA end matches TRBJ2-7 better. The V gene's germline CDR1 is SGHVS and CDR2 FNYEAQ. The CDR3 extends over 16 amino acids. The CDR3 loop is CASSSEVTGGKYEQYF. CDR3 coding DNA: TGTGCCAGCAGCTCCGAAGTGACAGGGGGTAAATACGAGCAGTACTTC.

V and J are TRBV30 and TRBJ2-2, with 8 nucleotides matching TRBD1. CDR1 and CDR2 from the germline V gene are GTSNPN and SVGIG (reference sequence). V lost 5 bases and J lost 5; bases outside the gene matches: 7. The CDR3 loop spans 14 amino acids. The CDR3: CAWAWTGRTGELFF. Here the CDR3 DNA reads TGTGCCTGGGCCTGGACAGGGCGAACCGGGGAGCTGTTTTTT.

This chain links TRBV27 with TRBJ2-2; the D gene is possibly TRBD2 (5 bases). The CDR3 sequence is 13 residues long. V lost 2 bases to trimming and J lost 4 bases, with 5 bases between them. CDR1 and CDR2 from the germline V gene are MNHEY and SMNVEV (reference sequence). CDR3 DNA: TGTGCCAGCAGTTTAAGCGGCACCGGGGAGCTGTTTTTT. Amino acids: CASSLSGTGELFF.

The J gene is TRBJ2-7, the V gene TRBV4-1, with D tentatively TRBD2 (6 bases). Per the germline V gene, CDR1 is MGHRA and CDR2 is YSYEKL. The CDR3 is made up of 16 amino acids. V dropped 0 bases and J dropped 0 bases, with 12 bases sitting between them. In DNA, the CDR3 is TGCGCCAGCAGCCAAGAGGCTAGCGTGAGCTCCTACGAGCAGTACTTC. Protein product: CASSQEASVSSYEQYF.

The chain links TRBV7-8 to TRBJ2-7; D may correspond to TRBD1 or TRBD2 (6 bases each). The CDR3 is made up of 14 amino acids. Germline V lookup: CDR1 SGHVS, CDR2 FQNEAQ. V was trimmed by 5 bases and J by 0 bases, leaving 11 bases between them. The CDR3 here is CASSAQGGSYEQYF. CDR3 coding DNA: TGTGCCAGCAGCGCACAGGGAGGCTCCTACGAGCAGTACTTC.

The chain joins TRBV7-6 to TRBJ2-1; the D gene is possibly TRBD1 (6 bases). The CDR3 is 15 amino acids. Germline CDR1 SGHVS, CDR2 FNYEAQ. V lost 1 base, J lost 4 bases, and 11 bases lay in between. The CDR3 nucleotides are TGTGCCAGCAGCTTAGACAGGGACCCTTACAATGAGCAGTTCTTC. It is translated as CASSLDRDPYNEQFF.

V gene TRBV5-4 combines with J gene TRBJ2-1; maybe TRBD1 (7 bases). CDR3 length equals 15 residues. Trimming took 4 bases from V and 8 from J, leaving 19 bases between them. Germline CDR1 SGHNT, CDR2 YYREEE (reference sequence). The CDR3 sequence is CASSKLLQGGDEQFF. The CDR3 DNA reads TGTGCCAGCAGCAAACTACTCCAGGGGGGCGATGAGCAGTTCTTC.

This clone turned up a few times. The rearrangement joins TRBV10-3 to TRBJ2-1; D may correspond to TRBD1 or TRBD2 (5 bases each). Trimming pared 4 bases from V and 12 bases from J, leaving 22 bases between. Germline lookup yields CDR1 ENHRY and CDR2 SYGVKD. The CDR3 covers 15 residues. CDR3 sequence: CAISGLGGHNDGQFF. DNA of the CDR3: TGTGCCATCAGTGGGCTAGGAGGACACAATGACGGGCAGTTCTTC.

The chain has TRBV5-1 and TRBJ2-1; unclear D gene. Deletions cut 0 bases from V and 2 bases from J, with 9 bases between. Germline loops: CDR1 SGHRS, CDR2 YFSETQ. The CDR3 is 15 residues long. CDR3 sequence reads: CASSLVPSTYNEQFF. For the CDR3, the DNA is TGCGCCAGCAGCTTGGTACCTTCCACCTACAATGAGCAGTTCTTC.

The CDR3 protein is CASSSGENIQYF. DNA of the CDR3: TGTGCCAGCAGCTCGGGAGAAAACATTCAGTACTTC. This chain joins TRBV9 and TRBJ2-4; tentative D call: TRBD2 (6 bases). The CDR3 totals 12 residues. V lost 4 bases to trimming and J lost 5 bases, with 7 bases between them. Looked up from germline, CDR1 is SGDLS and CDR2 is YYNGEE.

This chain uses TRBV27 with TRBJ1-1; D remains unclear. Trimming took off 7 bases at V and 0 bases at J, with 9 bases between the two ends. The germline V gene has CDR1 MNHEY and CDR2 SMNVEV (reference sequence). There are 13 residues in the CDR3. The CDR3 coding sequence is TGTGCCAGCAACGAAGGGATGAACACTGAAGCTTTCTTT. This gives the protein CASNEGMNTEAFF.

The V gene is TRBV4-1, the J gene TRBJ1-3; possible D gene TRBD1, 5 bases. CDR1 and CDR2 (germline): MGHRA, YSYEKL. V lost 1 base and J lost 2, with 9 bases in between. The CDR3 is 15 residues long. CDR3 in DNA: TGCGCCAGCAGCCAAGTTTGGGGCGCTGGAAACACCATATATTTT. Its protein is CASSQVWGAGNTIYF.

V is TRBV4-2 and J is TRBJ2-5; D is perhaps TRBD2 (6 bases). Trimming stripped 2 bases from V and 2 bases from J, with 21 bases between. CDR3 length equals 18 residues. The V gene's germline CDR1 is LGHNA and CDR2 YNFKEQ. The CDR3 spells CASSQIPVGGDVQETQYF. The CDR3 DNA sequence: TGTGCCAGCAGCCAAATTCCTGTAGGCGGGGATGTGCAAGAGACCCAGTACTTC.

This chain links TRBV6-4 with TRBJ2-3; 14 bases map to TRBD2. Germline V gene sequence: CDR1 MRHNA, CDR2 SNTAGT. The CDR3 contains 19 residues. V lost 2 bases, J lost 4 bases, and 11 bases stayed unmatched. In DNA, the CDR3 is TGTGCCAGCAGTGACCCTATCCGACTAGCGGGGGGGCCGGCAGATACGCAGTATTTT. Its protein product is CASSDPIRLAGGPADTQYF.

The chain is built from TRBV29-1 and TRBJ2-1; tentative D call: TRBD2 (6 bases). CDR1 and CDR2 from the germline V gene are SQVTM and ANQGSEA. The CDR3 runs 11 residues. V lost 7 bases, J lost 10 bases, and 14 bases lay in between. The CDR3 DNA reads TGCAGCGATTATTTCAGCGGGGAGCAGTTCTTC. This sequence encodes CSDYFSGEQFF.

This rearrangement joins TRBV18 to TRBJ2-7; 10 bases match TRBD1. The germline gives CDR1 KGHSH, CDR2 LQKENI. J gave up 3 bases and V 5 bases, and 4 bases lay outside the gene matches. This CDR3 contains 14 residues. The CDR3 here is CASSSTGGGYEQYF. In DNA, the CDR3 is TGTGCCAGCTCATCGACAGGGGGCGGCTACGAGCAGTACTTC.

The chain has TRBV7-9 and TRBJ2-2; D possibly matches TRBD1 or TRBD2 (6 bases each). CDR3 length: 14 residues. Per germline, CDR1 SEHNR and CDR2 FQNEAQ (reference sequence). Trimming removed 5 bases at V and 6 bases at J, with 13 bases between. The CDR3 DNA reads TGTGCCAGCAGCCACCCCCGGGGGCCCGGGGAGCTGTTTTTT. Its translation is CASSHPRGPGELFF.

The CDR3: CASSAVSYEQYF. The DNA for the CDR3 is TGCGCCAGCAGCGCCGTCTCCTACGAGCAGTACTTC. V and J are TRBV5-1 and TRBJ2-7; no definite D call. Between the trimmed V and J ends, which lost 4 bases and 0 bases, there was a span of 5 bases. Germline V gene sequence: CDR1 SGHRS, CDR2 YFSETQ. The CDR3 covers 12 residues.

This CDR3 is CASSALYDRQETQYF. The CDR3 DNA reads as TGTGCCAGCAGCGCGCTTTACGACAGGCAAGAGACCCAGTACTTC. The chain uses TRBV11-2 and TRBJ2-5, with a tentative D call TRBD1 (6 bases). V was clipped by 5 bases and J by 2 bases, with 15 bases between them. CDR1 is SGHAT, CDR2 FQNNGV, per germline. This CDR3 region has 15 residues.

There are a few counts of this clone. J is TRBJ2-3 and V is TRBV10-2, with D perhaps TRBD2 (6 bases). Trimming removed 7 bases at V and 4 bases at J, with 12 bases between. The CDR3 length is 13 residues. The V gene's germline CDR1 is WSHSY and CDR2 SAAADI. CDR3 in DNA: TGCGCCAGCATGGAGGGGCGGGCAGATACGCAGTATTTT. Amino acids: CASMEGRADTQYF.

V gene TRBV19 combines with J gene TRBJ2-1; D unclear. This CDR3 has 13 residues. The germline V gene has CDR1 LNHDA and CDR2 SQIVND (reference sequence). Trimming took 3 bases from V and 2 from J, leaving 5 bases between them. This chain's CDR3 is CASSIDTYNEQFF. CDR3 DNA: TGTGCCAGTAGTATTGACACCTACAATGAGCAGTTCTTC.